This section outlines one T cell receptor (beta chain) sequence together with its context. Its antigen is not yet known. Per-base qualities were not stored, and no clone one base away is much larger. The source of the sample is a study of cytomegalovirus exposure and HLA in healthy donors (dated by TCRdb to 2015 to 2018). As for the study more broadly: The 650 to 800 repertoires of the first cohort and the 95 to 150 validation repertoires were produced on the same platform, according to a later analysis. The aim of the study was to test whether cataloging public T cell receptors could identify signatures of past pathogen exposure. In addition to the first cohort of 666 subjects, a separate validation cohort of about 120 different subjects was used. The study combined high-throughput TCR immunosequencing, statistical association of individual TCRs with disease status, and machine learning to predict cytomegalovirus infection status. Results the study describes overall, beyond this receptor: While some public TCRs were present in many individuals, most TCR sequences turned up only very rarely across donors. In vitro tests confirmed that a few of the cytomegalovirus-associated TCR beta chains recognize cytomegalovirus antigens. In both the original and validation cohorts, the classifier was reported to diagnose cytomegalovirus status with high specificity and sensitivity. A later analysis found that TCRs clustered in the first cohort also tended to co-occur in the 120 or so validation repertoires, with roughly 95% of cluster scores above 0. The validation cohort had no HLA typing available for a later analysis, so co-occurrence within that cohort was assessed over all 120 or so repertoires. The study gave a list of 150 to 200 TCR beta chains associated with cytomegalovirus. It was suggested by the authors that the approach could potentially be generalized to other disease states and immunological phenotypes.

Separate from the approximately 730-subject first cohort, the validation cohort of some 130 subjects was the group to which the donors belonged. Germline trimming: 0 bases from V, 5 bases from J; junction bases outside gene matches: 7. For CDR1 and CDR2, the germline V gene (reference sequence) lists SEHNR and FQNEAQ. Taken from cysteine to phenylalanine, the CDR3 has 16 residues. Here the CDR3 DNA is all that survives: 48 bases in frame from base 1. Libraries were made using the immunoSEQ multiplex PCR assay. Regarding the original processing steps: A statistical classification framework was developed to diagnose cytomegalovirus status using the catalog of TCR beta chain sequences. TCRdb's version of the immuneACCESS table is confined to in-frame rearrangements and falls short of the full clone set. An unresolved V gene accounts for under half of the shortfall where checked; the remainder is of unknown origin. Clone size and V and J calls were adopted from that table, with D and trimming inferred from the DNA. The sample table contains about 260,000 clones; only one count was recorded for roughly 87% of them. The biggest ten clones account for 2.5% to 3.5% of the sample.

Material: PBMCs. The source of this sequence is a woman in her twenties or thirties in good health and CMV-seronegative. The rearranged segments are TRBV7-9 and TRBJ2-7, with 10 middle bases fitting TRBD1. At the DNA level, the sequence is TGTGCCAGCAGCTTAGCCGAAGCCGGGACAGGGGACGAGCAGTACTTC. This codes for CASSLAEAGTGDEQYF.